The sequence of this T cell receptor beta chain was determined in a study of human T cells and chemical hapten exposure (dated by TCRdb to the early 2020s). With respect to the entire study: For sensitization, 2% DPC in acetone was applied to an approximately 2 cm by approximately 2 cm area of upper inner arm skin. Patients additionally received weekly therapeutic DPC doses to the scalp throughout the roughly 24-week study period. Patch testing was done on the upper back using Finn chambers containing 0.01% DPC, and results were scored after 6 days according to International Contact Dermatitis Research Group standards. The patient cohort, mostly female, included alopecia areata with under or over 50% scalp involvement, alopecia totalis and alopecia universalis. Libraries were pooled for sequencing, and per-sample TCR yields varied mainly because of small differences in library volumes within the pool. This study followed changes in the peripheral blood TCR repertoire in vivo during primary and secondary sensitization of alopecia patients to the hapten diphenylcyclopropenone (DPC). Patient blood was sampled pre-sensitization (week 0) and at 2, 6 and about 24 weeks after DPC sensitization. Blood for TCR sequencing was provided by twenty-nine alopecia patients at one to four time points (pre-sensitization, 2, 6 and 24 weeks).

From its cysteine to its phenylalanine, the CDR3 spans 14 amino acids. Of the read, only the CDR3 DNA is kept; its 42 bases are in frame from base 1. The CDR1 and CDR2 encoded by the germline V gene are SNHLY and FYNNEI. The germline ends are 11 bases apart after V is trimmed by 3 bases and J by 2 bases. The library was made by RACE. The run used a NextSeq 500. During library preparation, unique molecular identifiers were attached to individual cDNA molecules so that TCRs could be counted quantitatively and reproducibly. For every blood RNA sample, sequencing covered both the TCR alpha and TCR beta chains. The authors processed their data as follows. Samples had a median of 95,638 TCRs, with a range from roughly 20,000 to 690,600. The Decombinator software suite was used to annotate the V, J and CDR3 of the TCR reads. To make PS versus PT1 abundance plots, every sample was subsampled to the same number of TCRs (28,000). Expanded TCRs were defined as absent before sensitization and observed at least eight times at the 2-week time point. TCRdb reran the public reads through fastp at Q25 and MiXCR, keeping productive beta chains. Here each entry gathers all rows of one CDR3 protein and keeps the most common genes and DNA. Clone size and V and J calls follow TCRdb, not the original study. The sample yields approximately 400,000 distinct CDR3 sequences; about 5.1% were counted once. 2.5% to 3% of the sample goes to the ten largest clones.

This clonotype was seen ten or more times. Its target antigen remains unknown. No much larger clonotype is one base removed from it; base qualities were not supplied. Summary of the overall study and its limitations: Repeated subsampling changed both the strength of the expansion versus patch-test correlation and the threshold at which the correlation became significant. Because every patient had alopecia, a presumed autoimmune disease, the patients' immune response might differ from that of healthy individuals. A positive correlation was found between the number of PT1 expanded TCRs and patch test score, with significance reached at thresholds 8, 16 and 32 but not 4. DPC sensitization did not change the number of TCRs with a frequency above 1 in 1000, and there was no evidence of changes in global repertoire structure. Significantly more large CDR3 similarity clusters were formed by expanded TCRs than by pre-sensitization or healthy control sets, consistent with antigen-driven responses.

The time point label, read with the paper, signifies: pre-sensitization, week 0. According to the study, the label for this sample's treatment or condition signals: therapeutic diphenylcyclopropenone sensitization with weekly scalp DPC. At each patch-test visit, blood was drawn before the patch test was applied. Patients were considered eligible if aged 18 to 70, diagnosed with alopecia and deemed suitable for DPC therapy, and patients were excluded if pregnant. Total RNA was extracted from unfractionated whole blood collected in Tempus Blood RNA tubes. The chain links TRBV2 with TRBJ2-7; a tentative D call is TRBD1 (6 bases match). The TCR was taken from a woman in her 50s with alopecia areata. Some clones in this sample may be carry-over from other donors' samples. Material: whole blood, obtained in connection with sensitization to the hapten diphenylcyclopropenone (DPC). The nucleotide sequence reads TGTGCCAGCAGTGAGGGGGCGACTGCCTACGAGCAGTACTTC. It translates as CASSEGATAYEQYF.